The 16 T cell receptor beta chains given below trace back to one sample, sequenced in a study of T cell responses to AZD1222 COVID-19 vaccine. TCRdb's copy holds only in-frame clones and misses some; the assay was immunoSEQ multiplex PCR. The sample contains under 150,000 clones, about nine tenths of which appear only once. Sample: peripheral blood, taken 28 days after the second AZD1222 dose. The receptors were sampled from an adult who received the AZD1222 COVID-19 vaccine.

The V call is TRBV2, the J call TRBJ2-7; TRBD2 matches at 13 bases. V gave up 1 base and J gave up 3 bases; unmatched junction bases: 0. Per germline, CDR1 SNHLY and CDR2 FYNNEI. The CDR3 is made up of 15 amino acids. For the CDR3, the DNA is TGTGCCAGCAGTGAAGGGACTAGCGGGAGCTACGAGCAGTACTTC. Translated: CASSEGTSGSYEQYF.

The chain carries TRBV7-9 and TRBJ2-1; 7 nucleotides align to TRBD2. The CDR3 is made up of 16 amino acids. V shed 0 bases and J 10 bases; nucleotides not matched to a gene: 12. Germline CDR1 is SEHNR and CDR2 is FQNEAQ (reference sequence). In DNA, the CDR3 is TGTGCCAGCAGCTTAGCGCTGGCGGGAGAGGGATACGAGCAGTTCTTC. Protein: CASSLALAGEGYEQFF.

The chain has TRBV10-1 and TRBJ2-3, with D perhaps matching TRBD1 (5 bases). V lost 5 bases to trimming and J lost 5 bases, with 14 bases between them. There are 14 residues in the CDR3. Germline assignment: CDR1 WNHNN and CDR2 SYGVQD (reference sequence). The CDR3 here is CASSLGRDQDTQYF. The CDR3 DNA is TGCGCCAGCAGTTTAGGCAGGGATCAAGATACGCAGTATTTT.

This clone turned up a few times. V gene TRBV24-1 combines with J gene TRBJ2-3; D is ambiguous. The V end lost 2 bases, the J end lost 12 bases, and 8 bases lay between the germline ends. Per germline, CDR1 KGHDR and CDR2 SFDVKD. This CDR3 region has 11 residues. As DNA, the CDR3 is TGTGCCACCAGTGATTCCACAACACAGTATTTT. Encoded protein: CATSDSTTQYF.

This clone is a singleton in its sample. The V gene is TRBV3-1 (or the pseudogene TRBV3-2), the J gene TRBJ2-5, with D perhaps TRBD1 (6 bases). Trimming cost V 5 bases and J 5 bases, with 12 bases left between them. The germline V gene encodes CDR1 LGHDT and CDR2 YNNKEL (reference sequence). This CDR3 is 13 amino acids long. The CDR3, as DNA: TGTGCCAGCAGCTTCGGACAGCGGGAGACCCAGTACTTC. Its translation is CASSFGQRETQYF.

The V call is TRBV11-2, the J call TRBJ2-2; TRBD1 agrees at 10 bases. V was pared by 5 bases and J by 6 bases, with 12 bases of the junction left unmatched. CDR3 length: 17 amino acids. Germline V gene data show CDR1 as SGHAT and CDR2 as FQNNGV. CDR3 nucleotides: TGTGCCAGCAGCAACCGGGACAGGGGCCCCCTGTCCGGGGAGCTGTTTTTT. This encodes CASSNRDRGPLSGELFF.

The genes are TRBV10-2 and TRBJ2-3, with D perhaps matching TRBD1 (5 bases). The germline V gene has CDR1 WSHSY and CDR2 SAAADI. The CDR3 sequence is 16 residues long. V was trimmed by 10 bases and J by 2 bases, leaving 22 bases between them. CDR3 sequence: CAIQPPKGAITDTQYF. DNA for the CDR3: TGCGCCATCCAGCCCCCAAAAGGGGCCATCACAGATACGCAGTATTTT.

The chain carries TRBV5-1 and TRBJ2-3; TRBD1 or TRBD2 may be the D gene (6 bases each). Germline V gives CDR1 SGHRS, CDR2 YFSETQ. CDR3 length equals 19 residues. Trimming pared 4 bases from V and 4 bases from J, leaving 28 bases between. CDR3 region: CASSRGVIQGLMMADTQYF. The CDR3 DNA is TGCGCCAGCAGCAGGGGGGTTATACAGGGCTTGATGATGGCAGATACGCAGTATTTT.

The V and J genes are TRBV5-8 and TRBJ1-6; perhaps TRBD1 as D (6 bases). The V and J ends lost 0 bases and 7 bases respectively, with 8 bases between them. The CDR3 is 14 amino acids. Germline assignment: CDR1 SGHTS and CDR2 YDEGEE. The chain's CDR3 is CASSLVTGNSPLHF. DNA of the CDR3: TGTGCCAGCAGCTTGGTAACAGGGAATTCACCCCTCCACTTT.

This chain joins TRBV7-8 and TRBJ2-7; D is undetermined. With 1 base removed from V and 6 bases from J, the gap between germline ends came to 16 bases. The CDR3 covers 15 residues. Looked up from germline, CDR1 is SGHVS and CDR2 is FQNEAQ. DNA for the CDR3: TGTGCCAGCAGCTTAGGTGCCAGCATCACCGTCGAGCAGTACTTC. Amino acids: CASSLGASITVEQYF. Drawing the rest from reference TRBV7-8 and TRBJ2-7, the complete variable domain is GAGVSQSPRYKVAKRGQDVALRCDPISGHVSLFWYQQALGQGPEFLTYFQNEAQLDKSGLPSDRFFAERPEGSVSTLKIQRTQQEDSAVYLCASSLGASITVEQYFGPGTRLTVT.

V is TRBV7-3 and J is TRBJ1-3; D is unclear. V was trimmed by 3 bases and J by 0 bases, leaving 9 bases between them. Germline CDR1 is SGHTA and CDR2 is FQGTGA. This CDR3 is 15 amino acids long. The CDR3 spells CASSLGGNSGNTIYF. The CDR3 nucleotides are TGTGCCAGCAGCTTGGGCGGAAACTCTGGAAACACCATATATTTT.

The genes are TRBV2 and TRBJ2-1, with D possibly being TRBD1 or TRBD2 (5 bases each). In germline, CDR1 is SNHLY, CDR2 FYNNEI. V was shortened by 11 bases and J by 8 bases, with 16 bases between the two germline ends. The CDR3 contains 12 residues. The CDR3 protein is CASLGTWYEQFF. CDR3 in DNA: TGTGCCTCGCTCGGGACCTGGTATGAGCAGTTCTTC.

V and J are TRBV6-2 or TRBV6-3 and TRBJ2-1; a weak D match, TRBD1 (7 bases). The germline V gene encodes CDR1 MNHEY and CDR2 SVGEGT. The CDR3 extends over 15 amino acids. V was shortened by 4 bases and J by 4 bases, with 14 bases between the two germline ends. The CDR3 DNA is TGTGCCAGCAGTTCGGCAGGGGGGTCTTACAATGAGCAGTTCTTC. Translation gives CASSSAGGSYNEQFF.

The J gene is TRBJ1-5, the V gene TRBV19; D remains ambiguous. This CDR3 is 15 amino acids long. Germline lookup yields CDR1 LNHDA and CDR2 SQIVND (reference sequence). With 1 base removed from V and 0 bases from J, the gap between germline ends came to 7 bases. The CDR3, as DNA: TGTGCCAGTAGTATAGGCAAGTATAGCAATCAGCCCCAGCATTTT. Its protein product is CASSIGKYSNQPQHF. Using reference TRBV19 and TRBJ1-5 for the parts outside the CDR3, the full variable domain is DGGITQSPKYLFRKEGQNVTLSCEQNLNHDAMYWYRQDPGQGLRLIYYSQIVNDFQKGDIAEGYSVSREKKESFPLTVTSAQKNPTAFYLCASSIGKYSNQPQHFGDGTRLSIL.

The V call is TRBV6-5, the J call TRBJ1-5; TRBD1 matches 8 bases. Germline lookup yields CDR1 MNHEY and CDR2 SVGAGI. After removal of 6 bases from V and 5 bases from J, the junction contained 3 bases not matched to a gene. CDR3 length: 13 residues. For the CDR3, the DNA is TGTGCCAGCAGGACACAGGGGGATCAGCCCCAGCATTTT. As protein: CASRTQGDQPQHF.

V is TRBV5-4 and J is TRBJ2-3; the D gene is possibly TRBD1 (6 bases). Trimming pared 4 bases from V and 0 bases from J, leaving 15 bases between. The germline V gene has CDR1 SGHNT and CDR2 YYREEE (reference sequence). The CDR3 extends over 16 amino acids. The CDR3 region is CASSKPDTGSTDTQYF. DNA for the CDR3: TGTGCCAGCAGCAAGCCTGATACAGGGAGCACAGATACGCAGTATTTT.